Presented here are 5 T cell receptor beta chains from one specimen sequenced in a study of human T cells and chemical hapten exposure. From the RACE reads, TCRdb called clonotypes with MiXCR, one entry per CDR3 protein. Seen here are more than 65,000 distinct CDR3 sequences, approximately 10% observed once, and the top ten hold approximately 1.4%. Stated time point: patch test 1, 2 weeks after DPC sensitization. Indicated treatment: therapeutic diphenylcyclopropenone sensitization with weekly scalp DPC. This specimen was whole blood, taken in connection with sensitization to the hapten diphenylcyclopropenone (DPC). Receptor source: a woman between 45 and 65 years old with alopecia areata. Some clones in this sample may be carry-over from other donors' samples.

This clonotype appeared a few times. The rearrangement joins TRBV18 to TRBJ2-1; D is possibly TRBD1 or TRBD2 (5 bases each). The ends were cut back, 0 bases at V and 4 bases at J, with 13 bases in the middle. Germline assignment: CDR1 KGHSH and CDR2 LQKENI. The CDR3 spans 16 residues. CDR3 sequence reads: CASSPPGRGKYNEQFF. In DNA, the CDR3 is TGTGCCAGCTCACCACCGGGACGGGGAAAGTACAATGAGCAGTTCTTC.

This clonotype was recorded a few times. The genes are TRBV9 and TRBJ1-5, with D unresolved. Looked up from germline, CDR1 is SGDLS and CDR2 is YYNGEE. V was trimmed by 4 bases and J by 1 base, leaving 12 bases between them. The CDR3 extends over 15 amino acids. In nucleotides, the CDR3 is TGTGCCAGCAGCTCAAGTTCGGAGAGCAATCAGCCCCAGCATTTT. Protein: CASSSSSESNQPQHF.

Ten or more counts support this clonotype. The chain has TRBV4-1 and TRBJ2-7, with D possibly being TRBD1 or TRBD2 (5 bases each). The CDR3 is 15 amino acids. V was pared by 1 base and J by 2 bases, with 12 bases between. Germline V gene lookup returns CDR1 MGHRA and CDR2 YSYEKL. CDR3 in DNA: TGCGCCAGCAGCCAAGTTTCGGGGCAGACCTACGAGCAGTACTTC. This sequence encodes CASSQVSGQTYEQYF.

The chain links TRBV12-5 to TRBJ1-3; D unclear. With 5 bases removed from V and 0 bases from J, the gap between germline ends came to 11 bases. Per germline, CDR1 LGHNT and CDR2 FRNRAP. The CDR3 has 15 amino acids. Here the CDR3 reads CASGATGGSGNTIYF. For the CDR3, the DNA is TGTGCTAGTGGTGCTACGGGCGGCTCTGGAAACACCATATATTTT.

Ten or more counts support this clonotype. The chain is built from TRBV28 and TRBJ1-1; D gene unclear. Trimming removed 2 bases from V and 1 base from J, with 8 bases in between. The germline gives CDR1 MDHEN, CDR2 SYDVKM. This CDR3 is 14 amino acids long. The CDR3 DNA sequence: TGTGCCAGCAGTTTAAGGCAGACGAACACTGAAGCTTTCTTT. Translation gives CASSLRQTNTEAFF.